This TCR beta chain was recorded in a study of blood T cells in healthy people across ages (dated by TCRdb to the mid-2010s). For context, the study as a whole: In model experiments, roughly one uniquely barcoded TCR beta cDNA molecule per two T cells was captured by template switching. Age-related changes in TCR beta repertoire diversity were measured in the study by deep sequencing normalized with unique cDNA molecular identifiers. The donors were divided into four age groups: young (average around 17 years), middle-aged (almost 40), aged (about 62) and long-lived (approximately 74). Donors of different ages were randomly distributed across sequencing lanes to avoid experimental bias. Using the same blood draw, the study looked at two additional independent replicas of 1 million unique cDNA reads for two donors, one aged 18 to 29 and the other aged 80 or older. Study-wide findings and limitations: As age increased, observed TCR beta diversity per million T cells dropped in a roughly linear way, and a significant reduction was already evident by age about 40. Since profiling was done on bulk unsorted PBMCs, naive and antigen-experienced compartments could not be conclusively compared. The long-lived group showed more naive CD4+ T cells, fewer expanded clones and increased TCR diversity than the aged group, suggesting age selection. Estimates of total diversity from one million sequenced T cells were regarded as lower bounds and underestimates. The percentage of naive T cells measured by flow cytometry correlated strongly with observed TCR beta diversity. Because donor CMV infection status was unknown, age-related changes in expanded clonotypes were potentially confounded.

The CDR3 holds 11 amino acids from the cysteine to the phenylalanine. This entry keeps only the CDR3 DNA: 33 bases, framed from base 1. The germline V gene supplies CDR1 SNHLY and CDR2 FYNNEI. V is pared back by 6 bases and J by 4 bases, with 5 bases lying between the germline termini. Concerning this clonotype: Its antigen remains unidentified. No much larger clone is present one base from it, and per-base qualities are unavailable.

The library came from 5' RACE. Sequencing used an Illumina HiSeq 2500. A second PCR of roughly 7 to 11 cycles was performed with a sample-barcoded 5' primer and a J-beta primer mix. A template-switch 5' adaptor carrying 12 random nucleotides introduced a unique molecular identifier onto each TCR beta cDNA molecule. At least 2.5 million CDR3-containing paired-end reads were obtained from each sample. First-strand cDNA was synthesized from all RNA with the Mint cDNA synthesis kit, primed by a TRBC-specific oligonucleotide. After uracil-DNA glycosylase treatment, a first 18-cycle PCR used universal primers M1SS and BC2_uni_R on all cDNA. Processing in the source paper ran as follows. Each sample was normalized by randomly selecting 1 million high-quality reads, each carrying a distinct molecular identifier. Reads sharing molecular identifiers were discarded rather than binned into consensus sequences. MiTCR, run with a Q25 quality threshold and the strictest error-elimination algorithm, handled CDR3 identification, clonotype clustering and error correction. A nonparametric unseen species model with Euler transformation was used to estimate a lower bound on total TCR beta diversity. The raw public data were reprocessed by TCRdb itself: fastp quality trimming at Q25, MiXCR clonotype calling, in-frame beta chains only. Rows with one shared CDR3 protein collapse into an entry with the most common genes and DNA. The V and J calls come from TCRdb's annotation, not from the publication. Counted in this sample were some 1.4 million distinct CDR3 sequences; 42% of them appeared once. The ten top clones hold approximately 7.9% of the sample.

The roughly 39 donors, aged about 6 to 100 years, were systemically healthy Caucasian individuals from Russia. Each donor gave 8 to 10 milliliters of peripheral blood, collected into EDTA-treated Vacutainer tubes. Ficoll-Paque density-gradient centrifugation was used to isolate PBMCs, with at least 6 million obtained per sample. Trizol reagent was used to extract total RNA from PBMCs, with at least 5 micrograms per sample. The percentages of naive CD45RAhigh/CD27high T cells were determined by flow cytometry on a PBMC aliquot from every donor. This clonotype was obtained from a woman aged 18-29 years in good health. Recombination joined TRBV2 with TRBJ2-3, with the D gene not confidently named. The sample taken for sequencing was blood. The DNA reads as follows: TGTGCCAGCAGAAAGGCAGATACGCAGTATTTT. Its coded protein is CASRKADTQYF. This CDR3, with the reference TRBV2 and TRBJ2-3 proteins standing in past its ends, gives the full variable domain EPEVTQTPSHQVTQMGQEVILRCVPISNHLYFYWYRQILGQKVEFLVSFYNNEISEKSEIFDDQFSVERPDGSNFTLKIRSTKLEDSAMYFCASRKADTQYFGPGTRLTVL.